These T cell receptor beta chains were read from a single sample in a study of molecular identifiers for immune sequencing clone quantification. TCRdb passed the PCR reads through MiXCR, listing each CDR3 protein once. The sample consists of 8,000 to 10,000 distinct CDR3 sequences, approximately 14% of them appearing once. Sequenced input: naive CD8+ T cells from blood, with Jurkat cell RNA spiked in. The receptors were gathered from a human donor in good health. Some libraries in this study had Jurkat cell RNA spiked in. Both conserved end residues are trimmed from each CDR3. Each record gives: V gene, D gene, J gene, CDR3 protein. The D gene is left open where the match is weak.

V: TRBV11-2; D: NA; J: TRBJ2-1; CDR3: ASSLVWYNEQF
V: TRBV20-1; D: TRBD2; J: TRBJ2-7; CDR3: GARGLASPFHEQY
V: TRBV20-1; D: NA; J: TRBJ2-1; CDR3: SARDKGGCNERF
V: TRBV6-2/TRBV6-3; D: NA; J: TRBJ2-1; CDR3: ASSPPRNEQF
V: TRBV7-7; D: NA; J: TRBJ2-3; CDR3: ASSSSPDLGDTQY
V: TRBV19; D: NA; J: TRBJ1-3; CDR3: ASTAGREGNTIY
V: TRBV2; D: NA; J: TRBJ2-2; CDR3: ASSDLLPLTGELF
V: TRBV6-5; D: NA; J: TRBJ2-3; CDR3: ASSPIIRDTQY
V: TRBV6-2/TRBV6-3; D: NA; J: TRBJ2-7; CDR3: ASSQDGYEQY
V: TRBV28; D: TRBD1; J: TRBJ1-5; CDR3: ASRYDYRGSNQPQH
V: TRBV6-2/TRBV6-3; D: NA; J: TRBJ2-6; CDR3: ASSPVWGSGANVLT
V: TRBV6-2/TRBV6-3; D: NA; J: TRBJ2-5; CDR3: ATGGRLAQETQY
V: TRBV7-2; D: NA; J: TRBJ2-3; CDR3: ASSSGAGGVADTQY
V: TRBV5-4; D: TRBD1; J: TRBJ1-1; CDR3: ASSLEQGAYTEAF